A single sample gave rise to the 5 T cell receptor beta chains below, sequenced in a study of molecular identifiers for immune sequencing clone quantification. TCRdb independently ran MiXCR on the PCR reads; one entry per CDR3 protein. The sample has some 650,000 distinct CDR3 sequences, about 20% seen once. Input material: naive CD8+ T cells from blood, with Jurkat cell RNA spiked in. Described subset: FACS-sorted CD8+CD4-CCR7+CD45RA+ naive T cells. The receptor source for this set is a human donor in good health. Some libraries in this study had Jurkat cell RNA spiked in.

There are many counts of this clonotype. The chain recombines TRBV7-8 with TRBJ2-5; no firm D call. Trimming stripped 1 base from V and 2 bases from J, with 11 bases between. Germline V gene sequence: CDR1 SGHVS, CDR2 FQNEAQ. The length of the CDR3 is 15 residues. CDR3 nucleotides: TGTGCCAGCAGCTTAGGGGTAGGACGGCAAGAGACCCAGTACTTC. Amino acid sequence: CASSLGVGRQETQYF.

In this sample, this clonotype turned up many times. The V and J genes are TRBV7-9 and TRBJ2-3, with 8 bases that match TRBD1. In germline, CDR1 is SEHNR, CDR2 FQNEAQ (reference sequence). This CDR3 is built from 16 residues. V dropped 1 base and J dropped 5; count of bases not matched to a gene: 8. The chain's CDR3 is CASSLVNQGAIDTQYF. The CDR3 DNA sequence: TGTGCCAGCAGCTTAGTGAATCAGGGGGCTATAGATACGCAGTATTTT.

This clonotype came up many times. The rearrangement uses TRBV29-1 and TRBJ2-7, with unresolved D. The V end was cut by 3 bases, the J end by 6 bases, with 18 bases between. The CDR3 runs to 14 residues. The V gene's germline CDR1 is SQVTM and CDR2 ANQGSEA. Here the CDR3 reads CSVENLNREGEQYF. CDR3 nucleotides: TGCAGCGTTGAGAATCTTAACAGAGAAGGCGAGCAGTACTTC.

About this clonotype itself: A junction end diverges from the germline sequence, so it may reflect a read error. The chain recombines TRBV9 with TRBJ2-1; D perhaps matches TRBD1 (5 bases). The germline gives CDR1 SGDLS, CDR2 YYNGEE. The CDR3 consists of 15 residues. In DNA form, the CDR3 reads TGTGCCAGCAGCACCACAGGAGACTCCTGCAATGAGCAGTTCTTC. It translates to CASSTTGDSCNEQFF.

The table lists this clonotype with a few counts. The rearrangement joins TRBV29-1 to TRBJ1-2, with 8 bases identical to TRBD1. The germline gives CDR1 SQVTM, CDR2 ANQGSEA. CDR3 length equals 12 residues. The trim removed 7 bases at V and 6 bases at J, leaving 7 bases unmatched. The CDR3 bases are TGCAGCGCTCAGGGGGCGCAGGATGGCTACACCTTC. It codes for CSAQGAQDGYTF.